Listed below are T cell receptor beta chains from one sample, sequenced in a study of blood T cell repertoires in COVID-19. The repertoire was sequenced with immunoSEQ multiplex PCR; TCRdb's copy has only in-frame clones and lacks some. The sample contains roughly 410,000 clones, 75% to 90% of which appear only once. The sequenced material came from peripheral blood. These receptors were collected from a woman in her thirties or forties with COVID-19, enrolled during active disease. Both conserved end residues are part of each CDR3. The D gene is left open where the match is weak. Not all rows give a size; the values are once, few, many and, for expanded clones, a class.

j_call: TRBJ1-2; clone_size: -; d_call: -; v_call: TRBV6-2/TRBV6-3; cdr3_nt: TGTGCCAGCAGTTACCAAGGGGTTCATGGCTACACCTTC; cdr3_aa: CASSYQGVHGYTF
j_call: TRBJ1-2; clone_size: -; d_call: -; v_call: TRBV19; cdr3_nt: TGTGCCAGTATAGGAACAGCCAGTTATGGCTACACCTTC; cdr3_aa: CASIGTASYGYTF
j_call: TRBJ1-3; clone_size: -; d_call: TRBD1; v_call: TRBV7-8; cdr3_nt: TGTGCCAGCAGCTTAAATCAGGGGGCGTTATCTGGAAACACCATATATTTT; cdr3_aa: CASSLNQGALSGNTIYF
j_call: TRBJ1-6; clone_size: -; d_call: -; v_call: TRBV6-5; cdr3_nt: TGTGCCAGCAGTTACTCGATCCGACAGGCCGTTTCACCCCTCCACTTT; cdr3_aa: CASSYSIRQAVSPLHF
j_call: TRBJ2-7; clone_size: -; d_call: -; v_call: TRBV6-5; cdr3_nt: TGTGCCAGCAGTTACTCGAACGGACTCTCCTACGAGCAGTACTTC; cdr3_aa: CASSYSNGLSYEQYF
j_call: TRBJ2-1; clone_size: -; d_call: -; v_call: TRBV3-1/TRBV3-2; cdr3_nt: TGTGCCAGCAGCCAAGTTTGGCGGGCCTCGCGGGAGCAGTTCTTC; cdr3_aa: CASSQVWRASREQFF
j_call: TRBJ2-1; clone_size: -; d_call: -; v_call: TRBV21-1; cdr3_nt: TGTGCCAGCAGCAAGAAAAATCCGACTAGCGGGAGATCGGGAGAGCAGTTCTTC; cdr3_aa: CASSKKNPTSGRSGEQFF
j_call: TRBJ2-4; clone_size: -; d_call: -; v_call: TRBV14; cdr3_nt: TGTGCCAGCAGCCAGGGTATGGCGGGTTGGGCGAACATTCAGTACTTC; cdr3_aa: CASSQGMAGWANIQYF
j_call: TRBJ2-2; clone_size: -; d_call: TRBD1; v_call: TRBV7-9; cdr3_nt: TGTGCCAGCAGTAAGCAGGGGGAAGTCACCGGGGAGCTGTTTTTT; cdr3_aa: CASSKQGEVTGELFF
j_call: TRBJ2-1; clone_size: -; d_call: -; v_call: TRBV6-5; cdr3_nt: TGTGCCAGCAGTACCCTGGGCGGGTGGATGCATGAGCAGTTCTTC; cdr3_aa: CASSTLGGWMHEQFF
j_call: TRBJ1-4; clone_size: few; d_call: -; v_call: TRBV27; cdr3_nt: TGTGCCAGCAGTTCCTACCCCAGGGCGATCGAGAAACTGTTTTTT; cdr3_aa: CASSSYPRAIEKLFF
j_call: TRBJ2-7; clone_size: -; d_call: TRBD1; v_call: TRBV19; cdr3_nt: TGTGCCAGTATAGTTTTAGGGAGACAGGGCTACCATCAAGCCTTCTACGAGCAGTACTTC; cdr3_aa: CASIVLGRQGYHQAFYEQYF
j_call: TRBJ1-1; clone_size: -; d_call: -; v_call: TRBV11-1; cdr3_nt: TGTGCCAGCAGCCCCCTTAAGAGAGCCCTGAACACTGAAGCTTTCTTT; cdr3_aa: CASSPLKRALNTEAFF
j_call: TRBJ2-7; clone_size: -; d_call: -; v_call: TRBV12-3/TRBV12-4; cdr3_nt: TGTGCCAGCAGTTTAATGAGCGAGCAGTACTTC; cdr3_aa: CASSLMSEQYF
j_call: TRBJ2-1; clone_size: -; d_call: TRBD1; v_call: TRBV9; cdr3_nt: TGTGCCAGCAGCTCTCGCCGGGGACAGGGGGGCGGTGAGCAGTTCTTC; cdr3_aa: CASSSRRGQGGGEQFF
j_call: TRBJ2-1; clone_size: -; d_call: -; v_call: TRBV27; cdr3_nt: TGTGCCAGCAGTACGGGGTCCTACTACAATGAGCAGTTCTTC; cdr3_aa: CASSTGSYYNEQFF
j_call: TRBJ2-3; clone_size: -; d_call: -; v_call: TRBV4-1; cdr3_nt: TGCGCCAGCAGCCAAGATCTCCCTGGCGATACGCAGTATTTT; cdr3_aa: CASSQDLPGDTQYF
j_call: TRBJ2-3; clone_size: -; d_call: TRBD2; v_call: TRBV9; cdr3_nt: TGTGCCAGCAGCATTCTAGCGGCCCAAGATACGCAGTATTTT; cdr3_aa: CASSILAAQDTQYF
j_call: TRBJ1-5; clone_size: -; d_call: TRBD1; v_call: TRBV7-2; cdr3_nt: TGTGCCAGCAGCTCTCGCCAGGGGGCGGGTCAGCCCCAGCATTTT; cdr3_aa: CASSSRQGAGQPQHF
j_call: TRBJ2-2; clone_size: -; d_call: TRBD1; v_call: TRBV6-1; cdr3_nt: TGTGCCAGCAGTGACGTGGGACAGCCGAACACCGGGGAGCTGTTTTTT; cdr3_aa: CASSDVGQPNTGELFF
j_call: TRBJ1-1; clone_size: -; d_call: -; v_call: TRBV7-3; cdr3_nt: TGTGCCAGCAGCTTAAATCCGGTGATGAACACTGAAGCTTTCTTT; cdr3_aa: CASSLNPVMNTEAFF
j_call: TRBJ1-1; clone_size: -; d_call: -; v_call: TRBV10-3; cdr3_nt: TGTGCCATCAATGAGGCGCCGGACACTGAAGCTTTCTTT; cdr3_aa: CAINEAPDTEAFF
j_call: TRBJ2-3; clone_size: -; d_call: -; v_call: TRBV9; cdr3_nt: TGTGCCAGCAGCGTAGTAGGGGGAGAAGGCACAGATACGCAGTATTTT; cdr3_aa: CASSVVGGEGTDTQYF
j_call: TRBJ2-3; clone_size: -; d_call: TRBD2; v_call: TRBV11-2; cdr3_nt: TGTGCCAGCAGCTTAGGACTAGCGGGGGGGCCACATACGCAGTATTTT; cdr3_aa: CASSLGLAGGPHTQYF
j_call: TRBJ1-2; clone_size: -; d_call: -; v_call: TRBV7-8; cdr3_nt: TGTGCCAGCAGCTTATCAATACGCGGCGGCTACACCTTC; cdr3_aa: CASSLSIRGGYTF
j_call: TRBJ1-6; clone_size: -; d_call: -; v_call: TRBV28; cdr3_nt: TGTGCCAGCAGTTTAAACTCTCAAAACTCACCCCTCCACTTT; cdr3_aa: CASSLNSQNSPLHF
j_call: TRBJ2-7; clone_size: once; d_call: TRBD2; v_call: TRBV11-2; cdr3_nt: TGTGCCAGCAGCCATTCGGGGGGTGCCTACGAGCAGTACTTC; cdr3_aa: CASSHSGGAYEQYF
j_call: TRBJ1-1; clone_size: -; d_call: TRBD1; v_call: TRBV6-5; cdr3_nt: TGTGCCAGCAGTCGACAGGGGCGGACTGAAGCTTTCTTT; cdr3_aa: CASSRQGRTEAFF
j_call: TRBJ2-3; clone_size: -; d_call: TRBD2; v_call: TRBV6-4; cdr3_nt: TGTGCCAGCAGTCCGGCACTAGCGGGAGTCGGAGATCTGGATACGCAGTATTTT; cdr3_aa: CASSPALAGVGDLDTQYF
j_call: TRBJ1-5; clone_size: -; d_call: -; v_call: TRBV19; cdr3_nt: TGTGCCAGTAGCTATACAGGGACTAGCAATCAGCCCCAGCATTTT; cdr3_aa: CASSYTGTSNQPQHF
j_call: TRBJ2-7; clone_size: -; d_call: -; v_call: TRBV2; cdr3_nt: TGTGCCAGCTCCGGGGTAGGCCTAATAATGAGGGAGCAGTACTTC; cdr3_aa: CASSGVGLIMREQYF
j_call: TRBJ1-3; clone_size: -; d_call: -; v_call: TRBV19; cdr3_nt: TGTGCCAGTAGTATACCTTCTGAGGCCAGCTCTGGAAACACCATATATTTT; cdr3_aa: CASSIPSEASSGNTIYF
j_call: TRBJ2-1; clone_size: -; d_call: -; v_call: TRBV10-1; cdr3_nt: TGCGCCAGCAGTGGGGGGGACAGTCACAATGAGCAGTTCTTC; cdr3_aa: CASSGGDSHNEQFF
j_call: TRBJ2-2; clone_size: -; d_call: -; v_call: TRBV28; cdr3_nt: TGTGCCAGCAGTTTTGGAGGGGGGGTCACCGGGGAGCTGTTTTTT; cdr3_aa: CASSFGGGVTGELFF
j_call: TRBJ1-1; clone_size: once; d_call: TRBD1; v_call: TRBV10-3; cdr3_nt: TGTGCCATCAGAGTAACAGGGGACACTGAAGCTTTCTTT; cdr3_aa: CAIRVTGDTEAFF
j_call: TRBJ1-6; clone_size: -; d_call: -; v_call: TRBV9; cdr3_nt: TGTGCCAGCAGCGTAGTACCTGGGGGCGATTCACCCCTCCACTTT; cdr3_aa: CASSVVPGGDSPLHF